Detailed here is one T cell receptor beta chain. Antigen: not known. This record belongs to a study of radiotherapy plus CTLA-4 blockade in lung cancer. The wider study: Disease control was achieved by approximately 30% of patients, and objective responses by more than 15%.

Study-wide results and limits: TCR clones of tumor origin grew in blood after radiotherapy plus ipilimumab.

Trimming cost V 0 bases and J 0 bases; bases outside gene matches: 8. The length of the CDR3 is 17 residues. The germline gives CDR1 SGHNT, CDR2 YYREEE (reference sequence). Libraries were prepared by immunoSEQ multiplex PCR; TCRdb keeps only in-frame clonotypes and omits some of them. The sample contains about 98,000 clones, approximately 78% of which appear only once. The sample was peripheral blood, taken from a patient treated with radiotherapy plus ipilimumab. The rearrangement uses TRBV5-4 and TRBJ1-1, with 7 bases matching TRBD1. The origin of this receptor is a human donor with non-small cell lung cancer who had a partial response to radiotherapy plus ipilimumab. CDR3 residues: CASSLDRGGFMNTEAFF. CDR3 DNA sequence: TGTGCCAGCAGCTTGGACAGGGGAGGATTCATGAACACTGAAGCTTTCTTT.